These 14 T cell receptor beta chains originate from one sample sequenced in a study of response to subunit inactivated influenza vaccine. TCRdb analysed the RT-PCR reads with MiXCR anew, one entry per CDR3 protein. The table has hundreds of thousands of distinct CDR3 sequences, over 10% seen once. Sequences were derived from PBMCs from blood, sampled about 40 days after vaccination. The receptors originated from a man aged 50 to 59 who received an inactivated influenza vaccine.

This clonotype was recorded at least ten times. The chain combines TRBV20-1 with TRBJ2-5; D perhaps matches TRBD2 (5 bases). Trimming removed 0 bases at V and 0 bases at J, with 8 bases between. CDR1 DFQATT and CDR2 SNEGSKA come from the germline V gene (reference sequence). CDR3 length: 14 amino acids. CDR3 nucleotides: TGCAGTGCTAGAGACGGGGATAACCAAGAGACCCAGTACTTC. Its translation: CSARDGDNQETQYF.

Only a few counts were recorded for this clonotype. CDR3 DNA: TGCAGTGCTTTCAGTAGCGGGGCAAACACAGATACGCAGTATTTT. Protein product: CSAFSSGANTDTQYF. The rearrangement links TRBV20-1 to TRBJ2-3; 8 nucleotides align to TRBD2. With V trimmed by 5 bases and J by 2 bases, 9 bases remained unmatched. Germline assignment: CDR1 DFQATT and CDR2 SNEGSKA (reference sequence). This CDR3 spans 15 amino acids.

In its sample, this clonotype was seen many times. The V gene is TRBV6-2 or TRBV6-3, the J gene TRBJ2-1; 11 nucleotides agree with TRBD2. The CDR3 sequence is 14 residues long. The germline gives CDR1 MNHEY, CDR2 SVGEGT. V dropped 7 bases and J dropped 2; count of bases not matched to a gene: 1. The CDR3 nucleotides are TGTGCCAGCAAACTAGCGGGGGCCTACAATGAGCAGTTCTTC. Amino acids: CASKLAGAYNEQFF.

This clonotype has only a few counts. J is TRBJ2-3 and V is TRBV5-1, with D perhaps being TRBD1 or TRBD2 (5 bases each). The germline V gene has CDR1 SGHRS and CDR2 YFSETQ. V lost 0 bases to trimming and J lost 0 bases, with 11 bases between them. The CDR3 extends over 16 amino acids. The DNA for the CDR3 is TGCGCCAGCAGCTTGGACGGGGCTACTAGCACAGATACGCAGTATTTT. Translation: CASSLDGATSTDTQYF.

The sample holds a few counts of this clonotype. The V gene is TRBV29-1, the J gene TRBJ2-7; D could derive from TRBD1 or TRBD2 (5 bases each). The CDR3 extends over 12 amino acids. V was clipped by 6 bases and J by 3 bases, with 12 bases between them. Germline V lookup: CDR1 SQVTM, CDR2 ANQGSEA. The CDR3: CSVSGRHYEQYF. The CDR3 DNA is TGCAGCGTATCGGGACGCCACTACGAGCAGTACTTC.

There are many counts of this clonotype. This chain joins TRBV5-1 and TRBJ2-1; 7 bases match TRBD1. The CDR3 sequence is 16 residues long. J gave up 0 bases and V 2 bases, and 5 bases lay outside the gene matches. CDR1 SGHRS and CDR2 YFSETQ come from the germline V gene. The CDR3 sequence is CASSFRTGLSYNEQFF. The CDR3 DNA reads as TGCGCCAGCAGCTTCCGGACAGGTCTCTCCTACAATGAGCAGTTCTTC.

This clonotype was found many times. V usage is TRBV20-1 and J usage is TRBJ2-7; D gene ambiguous. This CDR3 is built from 10 residues. CDR1 and CDR2 from the germline V gene are DFQATT and SNEGSKA (reference sequence). Trimming removed 3 bases at V and 7 bases at J, with 7 bases between. The DNA for the CDR3 is TGCAGTGCTAGCTGGGGTGAGCAGTACTTC. Its translation: CSASWGEQYF.

This clonotype came up a few times. V is TRBV3-1 and J is TRBJ2-7, with D maybe TRBD1 (6 bases). This CDR3 is built from 9 residues. V was pared by 4 bases and J by 12 bases, with 7 bases between. Germline assignment: CDR1 LGHDT and CDR2 YNNKEL (reference sequence). The DNA for the CDR3 is TGTGCCAGCAGCCGGGGGCCGTACTTC. This encodes CASSRGPYF.

This clonotype was found a few times. The CDR3 DNA reads as TGTGCCAGCAGCAAAGTTCTAGCGGGATACACAGATACGCAGTATTTT. Encoded protein: CASSKVLAGYTDTQYF. The chain links TRBV21-1 to TRBJ2-3; the D call of TRBD2 is as the table states it, not checked on the DNA. TRBV21-1 is given as a pseudogene. CDR3 size: 16 residues.

In this sample, this clonotype turned up a few times. The rearrangement uses TRBV7-2 and TRBJ2-1; 12 bases agree with TRBD2. Germline V gives CDR1 SGHTA, CDR2 FQGNSA. CDR3 length: 15 amino acids. The V gene end was trimmed by 6 bases and the J gene end by 9 bases; junction bases not matched to a gene: 9. CDR3 in DNA: TGTGCCAGCAGTCCTAGACTAGCGGGAGCAGCTGAGCAGTTCTTC. As protein: CASSPRLAGAAEQFF.

This clonotype was counted a few times. The V call is TRBV29-1, the J call TRBJ1-2; the D is unclear. Germline CDR1 is SQVTM and CDR2 is ANQGSEA. This CDR3 has 13 amino acids. V was pared by 7 bases and J by 8 bases, with 20 bases between. CDR3: CSGRTDDRAGYTF. Written as DNA, the CDR3 is TGCAGCGGTCGTACGGACGACCGGGCCGGCTACACCTTC.

In this sample, this clonotype turned up a few times. The CDR3 spells CASSADRGGWYEQYF. The DNA of the CDR3 is TGTGCCAGCAGCGCCGACAGGGGTGGATGGTACGAGCAGTACTTC. The V gene is TRBV7-2, the J gene TRBJ2-7; 8 bases align to TRBD1. This CDR3 comprises 15 residues. CDR1 is SGHTA and CDR2 is FQGNSA in the germline V gene. V was clipped by 5 bases and J by 4 bases; unmatched bases: 10.

The chain links TRBV5-5 to TRBJ2-7; D is unclear. V shed 4 bases and J shed 2 bases, with 7 bases lying between them. This CDR3 is 12 amino acids long. Germline V lookup: CDR1 SGHKS, CDR2 YYEKEE (reference sequence). The CDR3 nucleotides read TGTGCCAGCAGCCTCTTTGCCTACGAGCAGTACTTC. It translates to CASSLFAYEQYF.

V gene TRBV19 combines with J gene TRBJ2-1, with 12 positions matching TRBD2. V was clipped by 0 bases and J by 3 bases; unmatched bases: 3. The CDR3 totals 17 residues. In germline, CDR1 is LNHDA, CDR2 SQIVND (reference sequence). CDR3 nucleotides: TGTGCCAGTAGTATAGATCTAGCGGGAGGGCACTACAATGAGCAGTTCTTC. Encoded protein: CASSIDLAGGHYNEQFF.